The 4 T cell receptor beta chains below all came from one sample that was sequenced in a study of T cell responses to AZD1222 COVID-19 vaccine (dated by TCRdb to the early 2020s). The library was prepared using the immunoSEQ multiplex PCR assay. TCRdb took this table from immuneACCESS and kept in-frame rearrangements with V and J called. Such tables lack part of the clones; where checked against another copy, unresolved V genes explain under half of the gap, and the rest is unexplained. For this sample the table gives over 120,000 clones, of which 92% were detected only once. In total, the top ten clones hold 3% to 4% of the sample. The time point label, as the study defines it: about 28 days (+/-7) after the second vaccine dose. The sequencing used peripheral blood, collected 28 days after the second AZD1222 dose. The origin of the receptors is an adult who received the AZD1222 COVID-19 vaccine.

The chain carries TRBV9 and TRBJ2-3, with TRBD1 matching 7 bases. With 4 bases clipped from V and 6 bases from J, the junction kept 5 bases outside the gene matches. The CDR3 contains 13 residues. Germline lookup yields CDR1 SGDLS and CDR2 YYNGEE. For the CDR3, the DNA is TGTGCCAGCAGCCCTACAGGGGCCGATACGCAGTATTTT. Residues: CASSPTGADTQYF.

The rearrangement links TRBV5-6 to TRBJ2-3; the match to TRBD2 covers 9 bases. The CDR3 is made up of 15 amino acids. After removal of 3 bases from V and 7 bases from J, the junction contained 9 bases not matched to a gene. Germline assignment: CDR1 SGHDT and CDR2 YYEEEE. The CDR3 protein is CASSSGGLASNTQYF. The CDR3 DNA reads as TGTGCCAGCAGCTCTGGGGGACTAGCCTCTAATACGCAGTATTTT.

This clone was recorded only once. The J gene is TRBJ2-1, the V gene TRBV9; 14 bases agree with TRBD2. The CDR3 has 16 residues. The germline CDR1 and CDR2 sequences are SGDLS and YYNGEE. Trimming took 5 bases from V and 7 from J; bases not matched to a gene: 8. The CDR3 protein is CASSVGTSGSINEQFF. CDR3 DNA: TGTGCCAGCAGTGTCGGGACTAGCGGGAGTATTAATGAGCAGTTCTTC. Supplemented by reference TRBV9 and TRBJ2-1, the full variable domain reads DSGVTQTPKHLITATGQRVTLRCSPRSGDLSVYWYQQSLDQGLQFLIQYYNGEERAKGNILERFSAQQFPDLHSELNLSSLELGDSALYFCASSVGTSGSINEQFFGPGTRLTVL.

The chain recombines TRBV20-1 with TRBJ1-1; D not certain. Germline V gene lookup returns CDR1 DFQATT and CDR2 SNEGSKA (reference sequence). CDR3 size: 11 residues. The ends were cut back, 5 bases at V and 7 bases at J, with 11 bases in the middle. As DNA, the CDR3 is TGCAGTGCTTTCACGCCGGGTGAAGCTTTCTTT. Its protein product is CSAFTPGEAFF.